A selection of T cell receptor beta chains follows, all from one sample in a study of control samples from healthy donors and cancer patients. Clones were sequenced by immunoSEQ multiplex PCR, and TCRdb holds only the in-frame ones, with some missing. This table has about 170,000 clones, over 85% appearing once. Sequences were obtained from blood. The receptors here all came from a woman aged 55 to 70 in good health. CDR3s include the opening cysteine and the closing phenylalanine or tryptophan. A D gene is named only where the DNA matches it firmly. Rows may omit the clone size; those that give it use once, few, many or a size class.

>NA|TRBV3-1/TRBV3-2|TRBJ2-4|NA
CASSLSGPKNIQYF
TGTGCCAGCAGCCTAAGTGGTCCCAAAAACATTCAGTACTTC
>NA|TRBV5-4|TRBJ2-1|NA
CASSLPGYGNNEQFF
TGTGCCAGCAGCCTCCCTGGGTATGGGAACAATGAGCAGTTCTTC
>NA|TRBV12-3/TRBV12-4|TRBJ1-3|NA
CASSPIMGNTIYF
TGTGCCAGCAGTCCTATAATGGGAAACACCATATATTTT
>NA|TRBV5-1|TRBJ2-6|NA
CASSSGQWGAGANVLTF
TGCGCCAGCAGCTCGGGACAATGGGGGGCTGGGGCCAACGTCCTGACTTTC
>NA|TRBV5-6|TRBJ1-2|NA
CASSPGLLDYGYTF
TGTGCCAGCAGCCCCGGACTGTTGGACTATGGCTACACCTTC
>TRBD1|TRBV6-6|TRBJ2-7|NA
CASRDTGGAGEQYF
TGTGCCAGCAGAGATACAGGGGGCGCTGGGGAGCAGTACTTC
>NA|TRBV6-2/TRBV6-3|TRBJ1-5|NA
CASSLDRPNQPQHF
TGTGCCAGCAGTCTCGACAGACCTAATCAGCCCCAGCATTTT
>TRBD1|TRBV19|TRBJ1-3|NA
CASKGGDLGNTIYF
TGTGCCAGTAAAGGGGGCGACCTTGGAAACACCATATATTTT
>TRBD2|TRBV6-2/TRBV6-3|TRBJ2-3|NA
CASSYSAGGRDTQYF
TGTGCCAGCAGTTACTCGGCGGGGGGAAGGGATACGCAGTATTTT
>NA|TRBV9|TRBJ1-6|once
CASSARTAPGPGTSPLHF
TGTGCCAGCAGCGCCCGAACCGCCCCGGGACCAGGTACTTCACCCCTCCACTTT
>NA|TRBV7-8|TRBJ1-5|once
CASSLDQGLVNQPQHF
TGTGCCAGCAGCTTGGACCAGGGACTGGTCAATCAGCCCCAGCATTTT
>NA|TRBV11-2|TRBJ1-2|NA
CASSASVRGNKNYGYTF
TGTGCCAGCAGCGCGAGCGTAAGGGGGAATAAGAACTATGGCTACACCTTC
>TRBD2|TRBV25-1|TRBJ2-3|NA
CASSLASGGANTQYF
TGTGCCAGCTCCTTGGCTAGCGGGGGGGCCAATACGCAGTATTTT
>NA|TRBV10-3|TRBJ2-2|few
CAISESETFYTGELFF
TGTGCCATCAGTGAGTCCGAGACTTTCTACACCGGGGAGCTGTTTTTT
>NA|TRBV6-5|TRBJ2-3|NA
CASSRGSSTDTQYF
TGTGCCAGCAGTCGGGGCTCTAGCACAGATACGCAGTATTTT
>NA|TRBV7-9|TRBJ2-4|once
CASSLHGDQGKNIQYF
TGTGCCAGCAGCTTACACGGAGATCAGGGCAAAAACATTCAGTACTTC
>NA|TRBV2|TRBJ1-3|NA
CASGSIRNTIYF
TGTGCCAGCGGCTCCATTCGTAACACCATATATTTT
>TRBD1|TRBV6-2/TRBV6-3|TRBJ1-5|NA
CASSPGQGNQPQHF
TGTGCCAGCAGCCCGGGACAGGGAAATCAGCCCCAGCATTTT
>NA|TRBV18|TRBJ1-4|NA
CASSWGGRDEKLFF
TGTGCCAGCTCATGGGGAGGAAGGGATGAAAAACTGTTTTTT
>NA|TRBV5-1|TRBJ2-6|NA
CASSLSLSVSGANVLTF
TGCGCCAGCAGCTTGAGCCTTTCAGTCTCTGGGGCCAACGTCCTGACTTTC
>NA|TRBV6-6|TRBJ2-2|NA
CASSSPVGRGTGELFF
TGTGCCAGCAGTTCCCCAGTTGGGCGAGGCACCGGGGAGCTGTTTTTT
>NA|TRBV14|TRBJ2-3|NA
CASSQESSPADTQYF
TGTGCCAGCAGCCAAGAATCCAGTCCGGCAGATACGCAGTATTTT
>TRBD2|TRBV4-3|TRBJ2-1|NA
CASSQYERGGYNEQFF
TGCGCCAGCAGCCAATATGAGCGGGGGGGTTACAATGAGCAGTTCTTC
>NA|TRBV7-2|TRBJ1-3|NA
CASSLVGDTIYF
TGTGCCAGCAGCTTAGTAGGGGACACCATATATTTT
>NA|TRBV10-3|TRBJ2-2|NA
CAISPGRLEMNTGELFF
TGTGCCATCAGTCCGGGAAGACTAGAGATGAACACCGGGGAGCTGTTTTTT
>TRBD2|TRBV7-3|TRBJ2-7|NA
CASSSQPPSGGGSYEQYF
TGTGCCAGCAGCTCCCAGCCCCCTAGCGGGGGGGGGTCCTACGAGCAGTACTTC
>NA|TRBV24-1|TRBJ2-5|NA
CATEKRGESQETQYF
TGTGCCACCGAAAAAAGGGGGGAGTCCCAAGAGACCCAGTACTTC
>NA|TRBV6-1|TRBJ1-2|NA
CASSEALMRGDGYTF
TGTGCCAGCAGTGAAGCGCTAATGAGGGGTGATGGCTACACCTTC
>NA|TRBV10-1|TRBJ2-2|NA
CASSGGNTGELFF
TGCGCCAGCAGTGGGGGCAACACCGGGGAGCTGTTTTTT
>NA|TRBV6-5|TRBJ1-2|NA
CASSWGERANYGYTF
TGTGCCAGCAGTTGGGGGGAAAGAGCTAACTATGGCTACACCTTC
>NA|TRBV7-2|TRBJ2-3|NA
CASSSAPFYRSRTDTQYF
TGTGCCAGCAGCTCAGCCCCGTTTTATAGGAGCCGCACAGATACGCAGTATTTT
>NA|TRBV9|TRBJ2-5|NA
CASSGREVGETQYF
TGTGCCAGCAGCGGGAGGGAAGTCGGGGAGACCCAGTACTTC
>NA|TRBV9|TRBJ1-6|NA
CASSGSGTSDSPLHF
TGTGCCAGCAGCGGATCCGGGACGTCGGATTCACCCCTCCACTTT
>TRBD1|TRBV7-2|TRBJ1-3|once
CASSFPGTVGNTIYF
TGTGCCAGCAGCTTCCCCGGGACAGTTGGAAACACCATATATTTT
>NA|TRBV7-8|TRBJ2-3|NA
CASSLGERDTQYF
TGTGCCAGCAGCTTAGGGGAGCGGGATACGCAGTATTTT
>NA|TRBV30|TRBJ2-5|NA
CAWRSTGMTQETQYF
TGTGCCTGGAGGTCTACAGGGATGACCCAAGAGACCCAGTACTTC
>NA|TRBV7-9|TRBJ1-4|NA
CASSRRWGEETNEKLFF
TGTGCCAGCAGCCGCCGCTGGGGAGAGGAAACTAATGAAAAACTGTTTTTT
>TRBD2|TRBV11-3|TRBJ2-5|NA
CASSLGLLAGAQETQYF
TGTGCCAGCAGCTTAGGGCTACTAGCGGGGGCCCAAGAGACCCAGTACTTC
>NA|TRBV5-1|TRBJ1-4|NA
CASSFGVGDEKLFF
TGCGCCAGCAGCTTCGGGGTGGGGGATGAAAAACTGTTTTTT
>NA|TRBV11-3|TRBJ1-1|NA
CASSSGGGNTEAFF
TGTGCCAGCAGCTCAGGCGGGGGTAACACTGAAGCTTTCTTT
>TRBD1|TRBV6-5|TRBJ2-7|NA
CASSYSGQGYEQYF
TGTGCCAGCAGTTATTCGGGACAGGGCTACGAGCAGTACTTC
>NA|TRBV27|TRBJ1-1|NA
CASSSLGRYMNTEAFF
TGTGCCAGCAGTTCGTTAGGGAGATACATGAACACTGAAGCTTTCTTT
>TRBD2|TRBV6-2/TRBV6-3|TRBJ2-1|NA
CASSYSGTSDISGTYNEQFF
TGTGCCAGCAGTTATTCCGGGACTAGCGATATCTCCGGAACCTACAATGAGCAGTTCTTC
>NA|TRBV18|TRBJ2-5|once
CASSHQETQYF
TGTGCCAGCTCACACCAAGAGACCCAGTACTTC
>TRBD1|TRBV28|TRBJ1-2|NA
CASSTGTGQYGYTF
TGTGCCAGCAGTACCGGGACAGGGCAGTATGGCTACACCTTC
>TRBD1|TRBV18|TRBJ2-1|NA
CASSPQGQGAGEQFF
TGTGCCAGCTCACCACAGGGACAGGGGGCAGGTGAGCAGTTCTTC
>TRBD2|TRBV9|TRBJ2-1|NA
CASSARASGVAYNEQFF
TGTGCCAGCAGCGCCCGAGCCAGCGGGGTCGCCTACAATGAGCAGTTCTTC
>TRBD1|TRBV29-1|TRBJ2-2|NA
CSVVYRDRNTGELFF
TGCAGCGTAGTATACCGGGACAGGAACACCGGGGAGCTGTTTTTT
>TRBD1|TRBV4-1|TRBJ1-2|NA
CASSPQPNDRGNPTNYGYTF
TGCGCCAGCAGCCCGCAACCGAACGACAGGGGCAACCCTACTAACTATGGCTACACCTTC
>TRBD1|TRBV11-3|TRBJ2-7|NA
CASSPGGLTRDEQYF
TGTGCCAGCAGCCCAGGGGGTCTTACCCGGGACGAGCAGTACTTC
>TRBD1|TRBV7-9|TRBJ2-3|NA
CASSIQRTGISDTQYF
TGTGCCAGCAGCATACAACGGACAGGAATTTCAGATACGCAGTATTTT
>NA|TRBV6-1|TRBJ1-1|NA
CASSSRELEAFF
TGTGCCAGCAGCTCGAGGGAACTTGAAGCTTTCTTT
>TRBD1|TRBV6-2/TRBV6-3|TRBJ1-2|NA
CASSRTGTGPLYGYTF
TGTGCCAGCAGTCGGACCGGGACAGGGCCATTGTATGGCTACACCTTC
>NA|TRBV18|TRBJ1-3|NA
CASSPTTGMSGNTIYF
TGTGCCAGCTCACCGACTACAGGGATGTCTGGAAACACCATATATTTT
>TRBD1|TRBV3-1/TRBV3-2|TRBJ1-3|NA
CASSQAPLGGGNTIYF
TGTGCCAGCAGCCAAGCTCCATTAGGGGGCGGAAACACCATATATTTT
>NA|TRBV5-5|TRBJ2-7|few
CASSLVGVGGYYEQYF
TGTGCCAGCAGCTTGGTGGGGGTTGGAGGGTACTACGAGCAGTACTTC
>NA|TRBV4-1|TRBJ2-3|NA
CASSQEGSASVADTQYF
TGCGCCAGCAGCCAAGAAGGTTCGGCTAGCGTGGCAGATACGCAGTATTTT
>NA|TRBV18|TRBJ2-1|NA
CASSPISARYNEQFF
TGTGCCAGCTCACCCATTAGCGCCCGCTACAATGAGCAGTTCTTC
>NA|TRBV11-3|TRBJ1-1|NA
CASSLLRWETENTEAFF
TGTGCCAGCAGCTTACTTCGGTGGGAGACAGAGAACACTGAAGCTTTCTTT
>NA|TRBV29-1|TRBJ1-1|NA
CSAASTRRTEAFF
TGCAGCGCCGCCTCGACGCGGAGGACTGAAGCTTTCTTT